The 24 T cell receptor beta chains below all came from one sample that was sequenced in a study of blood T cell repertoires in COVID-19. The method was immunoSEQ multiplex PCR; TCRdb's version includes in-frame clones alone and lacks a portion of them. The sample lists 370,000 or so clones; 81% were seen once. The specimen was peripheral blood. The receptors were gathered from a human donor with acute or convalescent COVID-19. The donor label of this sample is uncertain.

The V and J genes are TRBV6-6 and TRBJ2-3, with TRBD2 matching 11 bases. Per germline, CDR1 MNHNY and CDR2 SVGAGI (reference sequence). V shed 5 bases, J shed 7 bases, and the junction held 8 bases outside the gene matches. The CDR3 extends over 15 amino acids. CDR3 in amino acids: CASSDSGRAVNTQYF. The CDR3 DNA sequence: TGTGCCAGCAGTGATAGCGGGAGGGCCGTGAATACGCAGTATTTT.

CDR3 bases: TGTGCCAGCAGTGAGGTCGACAGGTCCACTGAAGCTTTCTTT. This encodes CASSEVDRSTEAFF. The V gene is TRBV6-1, the J gene TRBJ1-1; a weak D match, TRBD1 (6 bases). Trimming cost V 3 bases and J 4 bases, with 12 bases left between them. The germline V gene encodes CDR1 MNHNS and CDR2 SASEGT. The CDR3 has 14 amino acids.

The CDR3 is CASRHGTGSYNEQFF. Here the CDR3 DNA reads TGTGCCAGCAGACACGGGACAGGGTCCTACAATGAGCAGTTCTTC. V and J are TRBV27 and TRBJ2-1; TRBD1 agrees at 9 bases. Losses at the gene ends were 6 bases for V and 1 base for J; bases not matched to a gene: 4. The CDR3 sequence is 15 residues long. Germline V gives CDR1 MNHEY, CDR2 SMNVEV (reference sequence).

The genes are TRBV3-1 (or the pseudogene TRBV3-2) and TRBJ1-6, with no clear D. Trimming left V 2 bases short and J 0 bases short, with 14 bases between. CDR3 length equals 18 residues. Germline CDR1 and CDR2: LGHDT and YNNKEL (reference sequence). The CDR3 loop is CASSQQDLRSSYNSPLHF. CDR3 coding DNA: TGTGCCAGCAGCCAACAGGACTTACGGAGCTCCTATAATTCACCCCTCCACTTT.

The CDR3 here is CASSVSGQAYEQYF. CDR3 sequence (DNA): TGTGCCAGCAGCGTGTCGGGACAGGCCTACGAGCAGTACTTC. The chain carries TRBV6-5 and TRBJ2-7; 8 positions match TRBD1. The J segment lost 2 bases and the V segment lost 6 bases, leaving 6 bases of the junction unmatched. CDR1 is MNHEY, CDR2 SVGAGI, per germline. The CDR3 is made up of 14 amino acids.

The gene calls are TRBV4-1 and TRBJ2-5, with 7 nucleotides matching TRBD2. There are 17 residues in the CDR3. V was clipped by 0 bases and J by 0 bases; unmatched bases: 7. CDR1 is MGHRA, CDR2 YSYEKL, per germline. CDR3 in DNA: TGCGCCAGCAGCCAAGATTTGGGCCTAGCGGACCAAGAGACCCAGTACTTC. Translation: CASSQDLGLADQETQYF.

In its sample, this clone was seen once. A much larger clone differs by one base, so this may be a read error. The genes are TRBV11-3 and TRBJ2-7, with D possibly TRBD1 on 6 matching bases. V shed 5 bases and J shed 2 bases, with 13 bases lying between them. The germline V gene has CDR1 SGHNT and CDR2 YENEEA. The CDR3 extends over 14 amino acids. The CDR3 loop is CASSPGTRAYEQYF. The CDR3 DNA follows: TGTGCCAGCAGCCCCGGGACACGGGCCTACGAGCAGTACTTC.

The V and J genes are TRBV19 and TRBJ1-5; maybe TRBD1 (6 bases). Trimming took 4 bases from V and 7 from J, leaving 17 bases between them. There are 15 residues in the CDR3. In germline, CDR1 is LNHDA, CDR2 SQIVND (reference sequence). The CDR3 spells CASSTYRVGDQPQHF. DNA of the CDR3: TGTGCCAGTAGTACCTACAGGGTGGGGGACCAGCCCCAGCATTTT.

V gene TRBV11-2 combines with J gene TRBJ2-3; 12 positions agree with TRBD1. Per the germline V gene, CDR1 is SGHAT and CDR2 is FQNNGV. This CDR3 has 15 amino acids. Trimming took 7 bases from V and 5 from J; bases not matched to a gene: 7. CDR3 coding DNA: TGTGCCAGCATGCCCGGGACAGGGGGCGAAGATACGCAGTATTTT. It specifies CASMPGTGGEDTQYF.

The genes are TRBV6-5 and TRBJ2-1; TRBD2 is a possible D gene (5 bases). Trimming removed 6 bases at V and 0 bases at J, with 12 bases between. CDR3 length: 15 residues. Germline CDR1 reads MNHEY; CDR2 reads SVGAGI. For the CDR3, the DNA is TGTGCCAGCAGGAGACTACAGAGCTCCTACAATGAGCAGTTCTTC. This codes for CASRRLQSSYNEQFF.

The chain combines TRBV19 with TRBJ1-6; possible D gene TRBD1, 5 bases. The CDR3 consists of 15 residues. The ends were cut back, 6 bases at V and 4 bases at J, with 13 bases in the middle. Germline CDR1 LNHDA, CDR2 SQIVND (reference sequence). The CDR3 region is CASRQEGMYNSPLHF. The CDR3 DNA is TGTGCCAGTAGACAGGAGGGAATGTATAATTCACCCCTCCACTTT. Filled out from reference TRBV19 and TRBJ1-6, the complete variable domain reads DGGITQSPKYLFRKEGQNVTLSCEQNLNHDAMYWYRQDPGQGLRLIYYSQIVNDFQKGDIAEGYSVSREKKESFPLTVTSAQKNPTAFYLCASRQEGMYNSPLHFGNGTRLTVT.

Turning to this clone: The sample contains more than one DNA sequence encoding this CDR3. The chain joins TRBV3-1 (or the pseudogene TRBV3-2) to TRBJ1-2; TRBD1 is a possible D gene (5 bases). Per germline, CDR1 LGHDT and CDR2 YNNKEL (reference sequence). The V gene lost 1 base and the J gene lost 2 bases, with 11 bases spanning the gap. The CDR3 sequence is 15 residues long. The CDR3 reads CASSQVGVGNYGYTF. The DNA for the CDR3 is TGTGCCAGCAGCCAAGTAGGGGTGGGCAACTATGGCTACACCTTC.

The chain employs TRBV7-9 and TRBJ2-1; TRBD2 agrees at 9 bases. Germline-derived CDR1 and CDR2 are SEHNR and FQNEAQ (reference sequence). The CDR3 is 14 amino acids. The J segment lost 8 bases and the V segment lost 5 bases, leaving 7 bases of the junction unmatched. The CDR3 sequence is CASSHSGRSDEQFF. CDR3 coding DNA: TGTGCCAGCAGCCATAGCGGGAGAAGTGATGAGCAGTTCTTC.

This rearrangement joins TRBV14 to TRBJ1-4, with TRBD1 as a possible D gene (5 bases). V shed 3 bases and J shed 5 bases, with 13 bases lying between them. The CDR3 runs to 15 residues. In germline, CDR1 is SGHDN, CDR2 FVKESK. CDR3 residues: CASSQIRGGNEKLFF. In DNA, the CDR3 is TGTGCCAGCAGCCAGATCCGTGGGGGGAATGAAAAACTGTTTTTT.

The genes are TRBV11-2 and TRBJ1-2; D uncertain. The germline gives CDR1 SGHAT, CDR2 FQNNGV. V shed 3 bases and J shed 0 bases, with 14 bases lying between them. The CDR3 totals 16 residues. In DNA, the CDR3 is TGTGCCAGCAGCTTCCAGACCGGCAGGACTAACTATGGCTACACCTTC. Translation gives CASSFQTGRTNYGYTF.

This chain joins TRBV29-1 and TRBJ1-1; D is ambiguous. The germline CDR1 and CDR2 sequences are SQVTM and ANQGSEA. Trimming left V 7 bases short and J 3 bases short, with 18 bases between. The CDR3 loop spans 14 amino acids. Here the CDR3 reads CSAGLRARDTEAFF. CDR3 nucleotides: TGCAGCGCCGGTTTGCGGGCGCGGGACACTGAAGCTTTCTTT.

CDR3 sequence (DNA): TGTGCCAGCAGTGAAATAGGACTAGCGGGTACCCGATCTGAGCAGTTCTTC. Translating gives CASSEIGLAGTRSEQFF. The rearrangement links TRBV25-1 to TRBJ2-1, with TRBD2 identical over 11 bases. Germline V CDR1 and CDR2: MGHDK, SYGVNS. This CDR3 has 17 residues. Unmatched junction bases numbered 12, after V lost 2 bases and J lost 9 bases.

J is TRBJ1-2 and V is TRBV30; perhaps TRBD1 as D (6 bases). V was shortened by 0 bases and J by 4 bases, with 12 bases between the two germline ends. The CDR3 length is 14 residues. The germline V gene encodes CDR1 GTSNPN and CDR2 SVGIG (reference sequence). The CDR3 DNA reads TGTGCCTGGAGTGTTACAGGGCGGCCCTATGGCTACACCTTC. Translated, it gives CAWSVTGRPYGYTF. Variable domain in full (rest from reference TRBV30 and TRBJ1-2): SQTIHQWPATLVQPVGSPLSLECTVEGTSNPNLYWYRQAAGRGLQLLFYSVGIGQISSEVPQNLSASRPQDRQFILSSKKLLLSDSGFYLCAWSVTGRPYGYTFGSGTRLTVV.

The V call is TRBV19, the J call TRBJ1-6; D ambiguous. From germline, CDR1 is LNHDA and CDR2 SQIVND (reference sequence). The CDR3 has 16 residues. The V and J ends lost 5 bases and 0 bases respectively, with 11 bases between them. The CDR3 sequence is CASSGGLNSYNSPLHF. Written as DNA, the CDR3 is TGTGCCAGTAGTGGCGGTTTAAACTCCTATAATTCACCCCTCCACTTT.

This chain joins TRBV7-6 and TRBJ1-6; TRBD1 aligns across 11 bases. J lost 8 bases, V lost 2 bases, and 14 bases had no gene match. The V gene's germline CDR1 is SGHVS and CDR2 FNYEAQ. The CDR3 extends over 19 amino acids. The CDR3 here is CASSLKATGTGGEDSPLHF. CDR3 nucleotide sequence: TGTGCCAGCAGCTTAAAGGCCACCGGGACAGGGGGTGAGGATTCACCCCTCCACTTT.

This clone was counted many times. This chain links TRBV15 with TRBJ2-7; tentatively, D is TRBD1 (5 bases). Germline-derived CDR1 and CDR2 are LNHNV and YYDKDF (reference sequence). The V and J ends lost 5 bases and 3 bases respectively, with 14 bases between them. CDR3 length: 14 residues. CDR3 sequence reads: CATSPERGYYEQYF. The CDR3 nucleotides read TGTGCCACCAGCCCGGAAAGGGGATACTACGAGCAGTACTTC.

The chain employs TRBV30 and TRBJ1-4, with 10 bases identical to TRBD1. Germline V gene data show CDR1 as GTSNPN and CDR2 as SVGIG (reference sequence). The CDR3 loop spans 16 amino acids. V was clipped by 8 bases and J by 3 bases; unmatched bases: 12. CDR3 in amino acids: CARSPGDRGANEKLFF. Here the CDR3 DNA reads TGTGCCCGGTCCCCCGGGGACAGGGGTGCTAATGAAAAACTGTTTTTT.

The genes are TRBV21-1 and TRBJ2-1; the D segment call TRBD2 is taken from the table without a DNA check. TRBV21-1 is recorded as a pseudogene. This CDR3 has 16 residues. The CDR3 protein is CASSKAGGRAVNEQFF. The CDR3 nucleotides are TGTGCCAGCAGCAAAGCGGGCGGGAGGGCCGTCAATGAGCAGTTCTTC.

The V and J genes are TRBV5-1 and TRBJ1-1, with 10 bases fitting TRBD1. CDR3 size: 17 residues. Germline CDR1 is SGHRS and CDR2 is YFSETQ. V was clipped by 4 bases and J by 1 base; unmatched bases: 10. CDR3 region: CASSKRQGAGANTEAFF. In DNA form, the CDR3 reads TGCGCCAGCAGCAAAAGACAGGGGGCAGGGGCGAACACTGAAGCTTTCTTT.